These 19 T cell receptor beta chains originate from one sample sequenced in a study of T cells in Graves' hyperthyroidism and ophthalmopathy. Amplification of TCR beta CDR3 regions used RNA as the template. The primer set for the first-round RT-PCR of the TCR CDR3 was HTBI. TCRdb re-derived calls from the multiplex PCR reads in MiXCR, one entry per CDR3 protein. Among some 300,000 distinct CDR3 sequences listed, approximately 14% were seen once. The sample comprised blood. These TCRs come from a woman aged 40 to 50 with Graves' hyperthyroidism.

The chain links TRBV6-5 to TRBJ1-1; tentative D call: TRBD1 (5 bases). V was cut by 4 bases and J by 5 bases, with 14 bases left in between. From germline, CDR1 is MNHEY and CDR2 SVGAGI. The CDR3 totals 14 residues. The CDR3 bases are TGTGCCAGCAGTTTATACATGGAGGGGACTGAAGCTTTCTTT. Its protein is CASSLYMEGTEAFF.

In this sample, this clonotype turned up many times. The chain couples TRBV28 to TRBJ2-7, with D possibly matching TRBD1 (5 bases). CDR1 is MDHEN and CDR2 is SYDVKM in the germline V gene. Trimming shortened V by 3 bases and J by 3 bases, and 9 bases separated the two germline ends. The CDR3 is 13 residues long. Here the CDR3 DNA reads TGTGCCAGCAGTTTCCCCGACAGCTACGAGCAGTACTTC. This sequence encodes CASSFPDSYEQYF. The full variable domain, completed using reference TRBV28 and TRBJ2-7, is DVKVTQSSRYLVKRTGEKVFLECVQDMDHENMFWYRQDPGLGLRLIYFSYDVKMKEKGDIPEGYSVSREKKERFSLILESASTNQTSMYLCASSFPDSYEQYFGPGTRLTVT.

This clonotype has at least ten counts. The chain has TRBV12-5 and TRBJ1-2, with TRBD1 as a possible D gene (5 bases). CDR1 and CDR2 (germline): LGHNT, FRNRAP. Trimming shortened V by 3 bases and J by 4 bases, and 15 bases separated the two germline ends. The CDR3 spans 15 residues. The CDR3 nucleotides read TGTGCTAGTGGTTTAGACAGCTCGGCGCCCTATGGCTACACCTTC. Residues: CASGLDSSAPYGYTF.

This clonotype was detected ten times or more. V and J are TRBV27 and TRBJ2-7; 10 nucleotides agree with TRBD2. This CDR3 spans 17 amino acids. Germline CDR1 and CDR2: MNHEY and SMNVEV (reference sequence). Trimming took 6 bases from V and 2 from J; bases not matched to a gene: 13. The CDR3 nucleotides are TGTGCCAGCAGCACCGAGGGGCTAGCGGGAGACGCCTACGAGCAGTACTTC. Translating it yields CASSTEGLAGDAYEQYF.

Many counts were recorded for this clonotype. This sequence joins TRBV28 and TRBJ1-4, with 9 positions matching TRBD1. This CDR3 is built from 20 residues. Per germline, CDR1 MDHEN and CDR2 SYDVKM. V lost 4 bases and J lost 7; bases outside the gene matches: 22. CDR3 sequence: CASSSTPYSGTGRLSEKLFF. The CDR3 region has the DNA TGTGCCAGCAGTTCTACCCCCTACTCCGGGACAGGGAGGTTGAGTGAAAAACTGTTTTTT.

CDR3 residues: CASSELGGANVLTF. As DNA, the CDR3 is TGTGCCAGCAGTGAATTAGGTGGGGCCAACGTCCTGACTTTC. The chain employs TRBV2 and TRBJ2-6; D uncertain. The V gene's germline CDR1 is SNHLY and CDR2 FYNNEI. Trimming cost V 2 bases and J 3 bases, with 5 bases left between them. CDR3 length: 14 residues.

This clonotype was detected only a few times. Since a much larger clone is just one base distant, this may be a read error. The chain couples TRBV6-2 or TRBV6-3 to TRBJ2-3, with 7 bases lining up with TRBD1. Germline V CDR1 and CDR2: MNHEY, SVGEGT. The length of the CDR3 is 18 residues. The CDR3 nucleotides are TGTACCAGCAGTTACTCCGTTAGGGGGCCCGAGGTCGCAGATACGCAGTATTTT. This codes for CTSSYSVRGPEVADTQYF.

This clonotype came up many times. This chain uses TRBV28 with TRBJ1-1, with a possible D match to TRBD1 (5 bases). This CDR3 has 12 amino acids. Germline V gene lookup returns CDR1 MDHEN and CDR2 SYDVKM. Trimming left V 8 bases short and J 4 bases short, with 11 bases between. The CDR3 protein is CASDNGATEAFF. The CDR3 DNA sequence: TGTGCCAGCGATAATGGGGCCACTGAAGCTTTCTTT.

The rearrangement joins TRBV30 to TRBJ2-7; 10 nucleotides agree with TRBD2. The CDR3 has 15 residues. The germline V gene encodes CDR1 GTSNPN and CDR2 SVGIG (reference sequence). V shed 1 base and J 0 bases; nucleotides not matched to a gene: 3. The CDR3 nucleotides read TGTGCCTGGAGTGGCCCTAGCGGGAGCTCCTACGAGCAGTACTTC. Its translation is CAWSGPSGSSYEQYF.

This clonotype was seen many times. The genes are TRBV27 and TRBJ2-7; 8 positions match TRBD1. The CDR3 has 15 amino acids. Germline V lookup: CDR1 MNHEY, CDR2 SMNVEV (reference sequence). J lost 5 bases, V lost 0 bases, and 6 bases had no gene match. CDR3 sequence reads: CASSLSWTGRNEQYF. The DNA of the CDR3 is TGTGCCAGCAGTTTATCGTGGACAGGGAGAAACGAGCAGTACTTC.

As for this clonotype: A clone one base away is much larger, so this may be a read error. The CDR3 sequence: CASSFGAGVVGETQYF. The CDR3 nucleotides are TGTGCCAGCAGCTTCGGGGCAGGGGTGGTGGGAGAGACCCAGTACTTC. This chain uses TRBV7-8 with TRBJ2-5; D perhaps matches TRBD1 (6 bases). V lost 3 bases and J 4 bases, leaving 18 bases between the germline ends. Per the germline V gene, CDR1 is SGHVS and CDR2 is FQNEAQ. This CDR3 is built from 16 residues.

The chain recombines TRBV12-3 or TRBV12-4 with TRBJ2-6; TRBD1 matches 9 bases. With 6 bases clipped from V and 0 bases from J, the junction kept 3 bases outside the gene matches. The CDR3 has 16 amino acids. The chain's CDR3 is CASSGTGLSGANVLTF. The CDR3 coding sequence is TGTGCCAGCAGCGGGACAGGGCTCTCTGGGGCCAACGTCCTGACTTTC.

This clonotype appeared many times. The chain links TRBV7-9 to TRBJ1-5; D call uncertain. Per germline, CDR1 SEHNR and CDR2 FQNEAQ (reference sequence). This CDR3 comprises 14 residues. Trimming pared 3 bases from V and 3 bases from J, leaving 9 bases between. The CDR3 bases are TGTGCCAGCAGCTTCTCGGCCAACAATCAGCCCCAGCATTTT. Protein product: CASSFSANNQPQHF.

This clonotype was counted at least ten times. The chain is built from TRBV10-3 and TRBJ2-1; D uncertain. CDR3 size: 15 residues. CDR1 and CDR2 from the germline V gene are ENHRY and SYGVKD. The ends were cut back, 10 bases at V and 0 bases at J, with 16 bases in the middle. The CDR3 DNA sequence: TGTGCCACCGACGTCCTGGTAAGCTCCTACAATGAGCAGTTCTTC. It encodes CATDVLVSSYNEQFF.

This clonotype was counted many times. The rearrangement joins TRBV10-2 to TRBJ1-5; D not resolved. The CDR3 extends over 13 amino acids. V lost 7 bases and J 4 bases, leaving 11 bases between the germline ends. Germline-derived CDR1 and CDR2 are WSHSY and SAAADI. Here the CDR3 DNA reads TGCGCCAGCACCTCGAACTGGAATCAGCCCCAGCATTTT. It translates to CASTSNWNQPQHF.

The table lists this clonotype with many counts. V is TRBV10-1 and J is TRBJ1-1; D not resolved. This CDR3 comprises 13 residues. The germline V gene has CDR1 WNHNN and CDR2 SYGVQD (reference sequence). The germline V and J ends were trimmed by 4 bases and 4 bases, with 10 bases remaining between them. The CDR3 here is CASSGSRGTEAFF. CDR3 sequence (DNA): TGCGCCAGCAGTGGTAGTCGGGGCACTGAAGCTTTCTTT.

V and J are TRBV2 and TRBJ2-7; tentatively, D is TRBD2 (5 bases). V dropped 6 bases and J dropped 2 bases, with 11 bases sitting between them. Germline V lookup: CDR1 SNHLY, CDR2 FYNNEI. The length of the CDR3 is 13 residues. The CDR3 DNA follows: TGTGCCAGCAGCTCACGGGGAACCTACGAGCAGTACTTC. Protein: CASSSRGTYEQYF.

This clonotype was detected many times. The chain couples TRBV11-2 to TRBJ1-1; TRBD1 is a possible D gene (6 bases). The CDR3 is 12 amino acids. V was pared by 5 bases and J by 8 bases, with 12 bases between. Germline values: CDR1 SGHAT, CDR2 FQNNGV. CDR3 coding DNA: TGTGCCAGCAGCGACCCACAGGGAGAAGCTTTCTTT. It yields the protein CASSDPQGEAFF.

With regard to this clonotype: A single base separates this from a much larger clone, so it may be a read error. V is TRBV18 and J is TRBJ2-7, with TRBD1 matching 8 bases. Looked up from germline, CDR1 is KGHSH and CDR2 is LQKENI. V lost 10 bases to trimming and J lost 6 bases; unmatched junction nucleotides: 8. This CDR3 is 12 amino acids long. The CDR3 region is CAISDRVGEQYF. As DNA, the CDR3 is TGTGCCATCTCGGACAGGGTTGGCGAGCAGTACTTC. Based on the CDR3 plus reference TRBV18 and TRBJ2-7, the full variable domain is NAGVMQNPRHLVRRRGQEARLRCSPMKGHSHVYWYRQLPEEGLKFMVYLQKENIIDESGMPKERFSAEFPKEGPSILRIQQVVRGDSAAYFCAISDRVGEQYFGPGTRLTVT.